This TCR beta chain originates from a study of blood T cell repertoires in COVID-19. The wider study: The United States, Italy and Spain were the sources of the acute and convalescent COVID-19 samples. T cells, B-cell-depleted T cells, or PBMCs supplied cDNA or gDNA.

Trimming removed 7 bases at V and 0 bases at J, with 13 bases between. Germline assignment: CDR1 MNHEY and CDR2 SVGAGI. The CDR3 has 14 amino acids. Original methodology: Amplifying reference gene primers gave estimates of nucleated cell counts. Method: immunoSEQ multiplex PCR; TCRdb's copy keeps in-frame clones and lacks some. That table supplies the V and J calls and clone size; D and trimming were determined from the DNA. The sample holds fewer than 90,000 clones, about nine tenths seen once. The receptor comes from a young man with acute or convalescent COVID-19. This chain connects TRBV6-5 to TRBJ2-7; TRBD1 might be the D (6 bases). The sequencing sample was made of peripheral blood. The CDR3: CASNPGVLSYEQYF. The CDR3 nucleotides read TGTGCCAGCAATCCAGGGGTTCTCTCCTACGAGCAGTACTTC.